This T cell receptor beta chain is drawn from a study of blood T cell repertoires in COVID-19. Study overall: The United States, Italy and Spain provided the acute and convalescent COVID-19 samples.

Original methodology: Nucleated cell number was recorded as an estimate derived from reference gene primer amplification. The assay was immunoSEQ multiplex PCR, and TCRdb's table has in-frame clones only and misses some. For V, J and clone size, that table is used; D and trimming come from the DNA. Here the sample spans approximately 300,000 clones, around 90% being singletons. The clonotype originates from a woman under 40 with COVID-19, enrolled during active disease. Sequencing used peripheral blood.

CDR3 DNA: TGTGCCAGCAGGGGACTAGCGGGAGGGCCGACAGATACGCAGTATTTT. It is translated as CASRGLAGGPTDTQYF. The V and J genes are TRBV11-2 and TRBJ2-3; 16 bases map to TRBD2. The CDR3 runs 16 residues. Germline V gene lookup returns CDR1 SGHAT and CDR2 FQNNGV. The trim removed 6 bases at V and 3 bases at J, leaving 3 bases unmatched. Based on the CDR3 plus reference TRBV11-2 and TRBJ2-3, the full variable domain is EAGVAQSPRYKIIEKRQSVAFWCNPISGHATLYWYQQILGQGPKLLIQFQNNGVVDDSQLPKDRFSAERLKGVDSTLKIQPAKLEDSAVYLCASRGLAGGPTDTQYFGPGTRLTVL.